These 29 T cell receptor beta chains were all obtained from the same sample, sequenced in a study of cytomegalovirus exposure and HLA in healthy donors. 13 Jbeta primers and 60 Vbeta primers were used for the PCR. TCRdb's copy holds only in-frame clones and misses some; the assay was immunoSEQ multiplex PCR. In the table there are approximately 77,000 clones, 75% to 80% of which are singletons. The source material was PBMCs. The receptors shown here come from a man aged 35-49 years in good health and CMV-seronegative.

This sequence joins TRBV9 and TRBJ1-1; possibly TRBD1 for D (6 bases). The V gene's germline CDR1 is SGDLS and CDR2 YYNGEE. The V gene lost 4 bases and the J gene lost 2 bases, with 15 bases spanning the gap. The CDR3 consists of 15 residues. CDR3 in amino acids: CASSLLGQTNTEAFF. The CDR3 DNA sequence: TGTGCCAGCAGCTTACTCGGACAGACTAACACTGAAGCTTTCTTT. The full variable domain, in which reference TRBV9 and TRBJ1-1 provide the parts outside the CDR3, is DSGVTQTPKHLITATGQRVTLRCSPRSGDLSVYWYQQSLDQGLQFLIQYYNGEERAKGNILERFSAQQFPDLHSELNLSSLELGDSALYFCASSLLGQTNTEAFFGQGTRLTVV.

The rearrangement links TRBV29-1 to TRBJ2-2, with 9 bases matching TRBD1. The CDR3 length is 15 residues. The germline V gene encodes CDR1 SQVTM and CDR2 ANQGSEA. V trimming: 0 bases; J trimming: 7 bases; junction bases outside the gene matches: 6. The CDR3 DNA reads TGCAGCGTTGAAGACAGGGACAGGGAGTACGGGGAGCTGTTTTTT. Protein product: CSVEDRDREYGELFF.

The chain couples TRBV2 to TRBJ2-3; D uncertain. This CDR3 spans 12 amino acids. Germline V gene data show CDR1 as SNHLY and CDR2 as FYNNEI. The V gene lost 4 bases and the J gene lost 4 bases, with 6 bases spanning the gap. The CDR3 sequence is CASSGRADTQYF. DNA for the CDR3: TGTGCCAGCAGTGGCCGGGCAGATACGCAGTATTTT.

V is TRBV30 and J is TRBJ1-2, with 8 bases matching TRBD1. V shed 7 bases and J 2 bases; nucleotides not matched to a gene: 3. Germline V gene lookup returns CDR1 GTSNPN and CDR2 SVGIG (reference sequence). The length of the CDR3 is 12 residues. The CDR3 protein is CALTGDNYGYTF. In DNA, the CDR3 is TGTGCCTTGACAGGGGACAACTATGGCTACACCTTC.

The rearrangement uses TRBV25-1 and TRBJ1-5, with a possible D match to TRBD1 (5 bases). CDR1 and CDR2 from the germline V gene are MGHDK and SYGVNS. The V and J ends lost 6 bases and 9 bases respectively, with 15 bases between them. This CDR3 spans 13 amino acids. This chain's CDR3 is CASRRDLTGPQHF. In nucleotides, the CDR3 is TGTGCCAGCAGACGGGACTTAACAGGGCCCCAGCATTTT.

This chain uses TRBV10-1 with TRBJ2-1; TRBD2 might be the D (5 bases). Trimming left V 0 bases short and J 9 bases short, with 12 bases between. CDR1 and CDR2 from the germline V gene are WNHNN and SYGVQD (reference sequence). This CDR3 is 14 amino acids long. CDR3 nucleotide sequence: TGCGCCAGCAGTGAGTCGATCAGAGGGCTTGAGCAGTTCTTC. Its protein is CASSESIRGLEQFF.

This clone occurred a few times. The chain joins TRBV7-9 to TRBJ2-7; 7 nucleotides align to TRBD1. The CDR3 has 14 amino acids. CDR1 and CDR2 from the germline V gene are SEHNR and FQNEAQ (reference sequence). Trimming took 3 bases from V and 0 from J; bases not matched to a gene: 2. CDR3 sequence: CASSLGQSSYEQYF. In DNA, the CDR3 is TGTGCCAGCAGCTTGGGACAGAGCTCCTACGAGCAGTACTTC.

This chain's CDR3 is CASSTGQGGETQYF. In DNA, the CDR3 is TGCGCCAGCAGCACGGGACAGGGAGGAGAGACCCAGTACTTC. The chain couples TRBV5-1 to TRBJ2-5, with TRBD1 matching over 9 bases. The J segment lost 4 bases and the V segment lost 4 bases, leaving 5 bases of the junction unmatched. The CDR3 sequence is 14 residues long. Germline V gives CDR1 SGHRS, CDR2 YFSETQ.

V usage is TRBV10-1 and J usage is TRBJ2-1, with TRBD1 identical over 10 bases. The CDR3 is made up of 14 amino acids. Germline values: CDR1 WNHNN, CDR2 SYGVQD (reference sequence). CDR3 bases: TGCGCGCCCGACCGGAGACAGGGGGCCAATGAGCAGTTCTTC. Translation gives CAPDRRQGANEQFF.

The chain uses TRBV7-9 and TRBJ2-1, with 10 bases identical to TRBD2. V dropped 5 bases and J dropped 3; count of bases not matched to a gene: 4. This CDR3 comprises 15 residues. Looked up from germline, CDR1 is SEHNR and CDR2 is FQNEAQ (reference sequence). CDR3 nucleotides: TGTGCCAGCAGCGCTGGACTAGCGGTCTACAATGAGCAGTTCTTC. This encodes CASSAGLAVYNEQFF.

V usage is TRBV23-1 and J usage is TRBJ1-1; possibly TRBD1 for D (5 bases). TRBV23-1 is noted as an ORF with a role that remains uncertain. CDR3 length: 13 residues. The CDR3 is CPRTLWGGTEAFF. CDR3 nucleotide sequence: TGCCCGAGGACACTCTGGGGCGGCACTGAAGCTTTCTTT.

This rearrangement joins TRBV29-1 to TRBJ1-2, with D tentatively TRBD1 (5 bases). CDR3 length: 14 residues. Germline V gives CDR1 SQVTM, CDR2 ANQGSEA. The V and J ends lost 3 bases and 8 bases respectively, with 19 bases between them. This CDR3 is CSVDEFSGGNGYTF. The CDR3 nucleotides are TGCAGCGTTGACGAATTTTCGGGGGGGAACGGCTACACCTTC. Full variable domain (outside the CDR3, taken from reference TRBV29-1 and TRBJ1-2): SAVISQKPSRDICQRGTSLTIQCQVDSQVTMMFWYRQQPGQSLTLIATANQGSEATYESGFVIDKFPISRPNLTFSTLTVSNMSPEDSSIYLCSVDEFSGGNGYTFGSGTRLTVV.

The CDR3 sequence: CASRRTRQSTDTQYF. CDR3 DNA sequence: TGTGCCAGCAGACGCACGAGACAGAGCACAGATACGCAGTATTTT. J is TRBJ2-3 and V is TRBV6-6; tentative D call: TRBD1 (5 bases). This CDR3 spans 15 amino acids. Trimming pared 6 bases from V and 0 bases from J, leaving 13 bases between. CDR1 MNHNY and CDR2 SVGAGI come from the germline V gene (reference sequence).

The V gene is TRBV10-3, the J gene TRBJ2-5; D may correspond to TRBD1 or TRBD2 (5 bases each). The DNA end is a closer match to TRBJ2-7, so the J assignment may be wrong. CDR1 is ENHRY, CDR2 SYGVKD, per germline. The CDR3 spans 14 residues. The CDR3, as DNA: TGTGCCATCAGTGAGTCTGAGACTGGGGGCGAGCAGTACTTC. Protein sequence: CAISESETGGEQYF.

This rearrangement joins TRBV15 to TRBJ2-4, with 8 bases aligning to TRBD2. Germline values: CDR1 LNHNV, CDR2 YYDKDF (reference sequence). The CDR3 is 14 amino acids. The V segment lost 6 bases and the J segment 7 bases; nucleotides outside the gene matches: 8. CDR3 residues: CATRSGGPGNIQYF. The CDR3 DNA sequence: TGTGCCACCAGATCGGGGGGGCCGGGGAACATTCAGTACTTC.

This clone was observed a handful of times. DNA for the CDR3: TGTGCCAGCAGTCCCGGGACTAGCGGGAAAGAGACCCAGTACTTC. It specifies CASSPGTSGKETQYF. The chain recombines TRBV6-4 with TRBJ2-5; 13 nucleotides agree with TRBD2. V lost 5 bases to trimming and J lost 3 bases; unmatched junction nucleotides: 3. CDR3 length: 15 amino acids. Per the germline V gene, CDR1 is MRHNA and CDR2 is SNTAGT.

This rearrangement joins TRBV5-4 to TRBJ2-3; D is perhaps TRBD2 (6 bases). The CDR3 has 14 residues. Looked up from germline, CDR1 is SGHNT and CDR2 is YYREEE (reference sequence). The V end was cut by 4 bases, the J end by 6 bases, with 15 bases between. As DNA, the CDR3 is TGTGCCAGCAGCCCACAGACTAGGGGTGATACGCAGTATTTT. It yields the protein CASSPQTRGDTQYF.

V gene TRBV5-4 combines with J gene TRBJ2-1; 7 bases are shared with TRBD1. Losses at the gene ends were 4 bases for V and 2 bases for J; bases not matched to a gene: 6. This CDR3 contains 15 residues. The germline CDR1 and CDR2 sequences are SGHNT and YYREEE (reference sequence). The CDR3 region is CASSKPDRAYNEQFF. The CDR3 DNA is TGTGCCAGCAGCAAACCCGACAGGGCCTACAATGAGCAGTTCTTC.

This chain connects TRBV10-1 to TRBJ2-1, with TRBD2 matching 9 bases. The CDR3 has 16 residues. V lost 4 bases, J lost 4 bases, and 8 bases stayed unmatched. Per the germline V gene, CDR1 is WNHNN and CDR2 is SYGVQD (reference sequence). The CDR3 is CASSGTLAGKYNEQFF. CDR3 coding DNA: TGCGCCAGCAGTGGAACCCTAGCGGGGAAATACAATGAGCAGTTCTTC.

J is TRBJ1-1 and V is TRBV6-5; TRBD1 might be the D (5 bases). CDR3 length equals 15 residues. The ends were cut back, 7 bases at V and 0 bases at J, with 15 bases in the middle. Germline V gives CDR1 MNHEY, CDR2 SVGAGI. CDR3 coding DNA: TGTGCCAGCAACCCGACAGCCGTCATGAACACTGAAGCTTTCTTT. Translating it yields CASNPTAVMNTEAFF.

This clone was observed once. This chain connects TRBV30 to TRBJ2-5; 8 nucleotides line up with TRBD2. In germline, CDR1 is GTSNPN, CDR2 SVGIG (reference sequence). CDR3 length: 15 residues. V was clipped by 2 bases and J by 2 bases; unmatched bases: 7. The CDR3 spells CAWSRGGQGQETQYF. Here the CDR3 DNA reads TGTGCCTGGAGTCGCGGGGGGCAGGGACAAGAGACCCAGTACTTC.

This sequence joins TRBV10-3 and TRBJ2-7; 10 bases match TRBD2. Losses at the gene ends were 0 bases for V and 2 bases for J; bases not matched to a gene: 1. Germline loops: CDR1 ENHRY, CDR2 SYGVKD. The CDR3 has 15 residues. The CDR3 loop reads CAISESLAGPYEQYF. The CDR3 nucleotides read TGTGCCATCAGTGAGTCACTAGCGGGACCCTACGAGCAGTACTTC.

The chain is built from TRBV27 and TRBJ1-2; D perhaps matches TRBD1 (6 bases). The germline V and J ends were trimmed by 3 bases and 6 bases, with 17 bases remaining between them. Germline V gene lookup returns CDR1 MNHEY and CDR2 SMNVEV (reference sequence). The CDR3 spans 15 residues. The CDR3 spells CASSFSGAGVNGYTF. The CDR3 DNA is TGTGCCAGCAGTTTCTCAGGGGCAGGGGTAAATGGCTACACCTTC.

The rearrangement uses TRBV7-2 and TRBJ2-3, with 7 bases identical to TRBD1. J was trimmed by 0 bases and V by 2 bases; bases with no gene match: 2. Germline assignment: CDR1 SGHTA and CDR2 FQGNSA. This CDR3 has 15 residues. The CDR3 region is CASSLMGQSTDTQYF. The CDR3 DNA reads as TGTGCCAGCAGCTTAATGGGACAGAGCACAGATACGCAGTATTTT.

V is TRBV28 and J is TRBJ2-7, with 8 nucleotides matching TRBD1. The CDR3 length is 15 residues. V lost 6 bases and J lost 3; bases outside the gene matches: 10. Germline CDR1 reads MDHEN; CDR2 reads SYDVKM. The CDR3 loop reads CASRFTGGKGYEQYF. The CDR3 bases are TGTGCCAGCAGATTTACAGGGGGGAAAGGCTACGAGCAGTACTTC.

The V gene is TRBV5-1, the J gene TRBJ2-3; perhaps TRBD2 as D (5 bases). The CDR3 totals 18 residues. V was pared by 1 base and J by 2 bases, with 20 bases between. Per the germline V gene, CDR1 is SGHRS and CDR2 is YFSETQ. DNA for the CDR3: TGCGCCAGCAGCTTGTCTACCCCTAGCCGGAGGTTCACAGATACGCAGTATTTT. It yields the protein CASSLSTPSRRFTDTQYF.

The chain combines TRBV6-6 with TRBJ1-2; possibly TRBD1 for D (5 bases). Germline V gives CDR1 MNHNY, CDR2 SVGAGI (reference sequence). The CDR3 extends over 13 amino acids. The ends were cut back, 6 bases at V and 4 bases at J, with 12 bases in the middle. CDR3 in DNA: TGTGCCAGCAGCCCCCTGGGGGGCTATGGCTACACCTTC. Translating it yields CASSPLGGYGYTF.

The CDR3 loop reads CASSWGRFDTQYF. The CDR3 bases are TGTGCCAGCAGTTGGGGCAGGTTCGATACGCAGTATTTT. The chain links TRBV27 to TRBJ2-3, with D maybe TRBD1 (5 bases). V lost 4 bases, J lost 6 bases, and 11 bases lay in between. This CDR3 spans 13 amino acids. Germline V gives CDR1 MNHEY, CDR2 SMNVEV (reference sequence).

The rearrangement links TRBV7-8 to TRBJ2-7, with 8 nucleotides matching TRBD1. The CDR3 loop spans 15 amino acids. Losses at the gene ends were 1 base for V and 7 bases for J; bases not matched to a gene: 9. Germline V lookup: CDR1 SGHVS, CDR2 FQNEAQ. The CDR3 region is CASSLGGDRGHEQYF. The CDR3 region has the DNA TGTGCCAGCAGCTTAGGTGGAGACAGGGGTCATGAGCAGTACTTC.